One sample yielded the 23 T cell receptor beta chains listed below, sequenced in a study of T cell repertoires in cytomegalovirus infection. No antigen has been identified for these receptors. Each CDR3 protein gets one entry after TCRdb re-called the reads with MiXCR. The table records about 920,000 distinct CDR3 sequences, 30% to 40% of them present only once. The sample consisted of cultured CD8+ T cells from PBMCs, taken from culture after CMV antigen stimulation. These receptors all come from a human donor in good health (CMV status not recorded). Some clones in this sample may be carry-over from other donors' samples.

This clonotype was observed a few times. The chain couples TRBV6-1 to TRBJ1-1; D is unclear. V dropped 5 bases and J dropped 4 bases, with 14 bases sitting between them. Germline CDR1 MNHNS, CDR2 SASEGT. There are 14 residues in the CDR3. The CDR3: CASSPPMGLTEAFF. For the CDR3, the DNA is TGTGCCAGCAGTCCCCCAATGGGTCTCACTGAAGCTTTCTTT.

The chain combines TRBV14 with TRBJ1-1; D gene uncertain. The CDR3 consists of 16 residues. Germline assignment: CDR1 SGHDN and CDR2 FVKESK. The V and J ends lost 4 bases and 6 bases respectively, with 21 bases between them. CDR3 loop: CASSRFSFGSEAEAFF. The CDR3 DNA sequence: TGTGCCAGCAGCCGATTTAGTTTTGGTTCAGAGGCTGAAGCTTTCTTT.

The rearrangement links TRBV6-5 to TRBJ2-6, with a possible D match to TRBD1 (6 bases). V lost 4 bases, J lost 4 bases, and 26 bases lay in between. The CDR3 runs to 20 residues. The germline V gene encodes CDR1 MNHEY and CDR2 SVGAGI. CDR3 DNA sequence: TGTGCCAGCAGTTCCCGTTTTTTCGACAGGACCCTCCCCGGGGCCAACGTCCTGACTTTC. It codes for CASSSRFFDRTLPGANVLTF.

This clonotype has just a few counts. The chain combines TRBV27 with TRBJ2-5; 8 positions match TRBD2. In germline, CDR1 is MNHEY, CDR2 SMNVEV (reference sequence). The CDR3 consists of 18 residues. V lost 5 bases to trimming and J lost 4 bases; unmatched junction nucleotides: 18. The chain's CDR3 is CASSKRLLGLGVGETQYF. For the CDR3, the DNA is TGTGCCAGCAGTAAGAGACTACTGGGACTAGGGGTCGGAGAGACCCAGTACTTC.

The chain employs TRBV6-5 and TRBJ1-6; unclear D gene. In germline, CDR1 is MNHEY, CDR2 SVGAGI. This CDR3 spans 17 amino acids. V was trimmed by 6 bases and J by 9 bases, leaving 24 bases between them. In DNA, the CDR3 is TGTGCCAGCAGGACCATCCAACGGGAAGGATGGGGTTCACCCCTCCACTTT. Its protein is CASRTIQREGWGSPLHF.

The chain employs TRBV24-1 and TRBJ2-1, with 11 bases lining up with TRBD1. V gave up 9 bases and J gave up 6 bases; unmatched junction bases: 0. Germline CDR1 reads KGHDR; CDR2 reads SFDVKD. The CDR3 has 12 amino acids. The CDR3 is CATGQGANEQFF. In DNA, the CDR3 is TGTGCCACCGGACAGGGGGCCAATGAGCAGTTCTTC.

The genes are TRBV5-1 and TRBJ1-1, with D uncertain. CDR1 and CDR2 (germline): SGHRS, YFSETQ. The ends were cut back, 6 bases at V and 6 bases at J, with 18 bases in the middle. CDR3 length equals 14 residues. CDR3 residues: CASKLRAGSAEAFF. CDR3 in DNA: TGCGCCAGCAAGCTCCGGGCAGGATCGGCTGAAGCTTTCTTT.

In its sample, this clonotype was seen many times. This chain joins TRBV7-2 and TRBJ2-1; D is possibly TRBD2 (6 bases). The V gene lost 0 bases and the J gene lost 1 base, with 10 bases spanning the gap. Germline lookup yields CDR1 SGHTA and CDR2 FQGNSA. This CDR3 region has 16 residues. CDR3 loop: CASSLAEGKSYNEQFF. CDR3 bases: TGTGCCAGCAGCTTAGCGGAGGGGAAGTCCTACAATGAGCAGTTCTTC.

This clonotype was seen only a few times. CDR3 in amino acids: CASGFTTASSYNEQFF. The CDR3 DNA follows: TGTGCTAGTGGTTTCACGACAGCCAGCTCCTACAATGAGCAGTTCTTC. The chain carries TRBV12-5 and TRBJ2-1; tentative D call: TRBD1 (5 bases). The CDR3 length is 16 residues. CDR1 LGHNT and CDR2 FRNRAP come from the germline V gene. V gave up 3 bases and J gave up 0 bases, with 12 bases separating them.

In this sample, this clonotype turned up many times. The chain has TRBV7-9 and TRBJ1-5; no definite D call. V lost 1 base, J lost 2 bases, and 9 bases lay in between. This CDR3 region has 15 residues. Germline CDR1 SEHNR, CDR2 FQNEAQ (reference sequence). CDR3 residues: CASSLDVSGNQPQHF. For the CDR3, the DNA is TGTGCCAGCAGCTTAGACGTATCGGGCAATCAGCCCCAGCATTTT.

The chain combines TRBV15 with TRBJ1-1; D is uncertain. Germline CDR1 LNHNV, CDR2 YYDKDF (reference sequence). This CDR3 has 12 residues. V lost 4 bases to trimming and J lost 3 bases, with 6 bases between them. This chain's CDR3 is CATSTVDTEAFF. The CDR3 DNA reads as TGTGCCACCAGCACGGTGGACACTGAAGCTTTCTTT.

The V and J genes are TRBV6-6 and TRBJ2-1; 10 bases fit TRBD2. The CDR3 extends over 16 amino acids. Germline-derived CDR1 and CDR2 are MNHNY and SVGAGI (reference sequence). Germline trimming cut 2 bases from V and 6 bases from J; bases unmatched to any gene: 7. The CDR3 DNA reads TGTGCCAGCAGTTACCCCTTAGCGGGGGGAGGCAATGAGCAGTTCTTC. The encoded protein is CASSYPLAGGGNEQFF.

This clonotype showed up just a few times. This chain joins TRBV7-8 and TRBJ2-7, with a possible D match to TRBD2 (5 bases). Trimming left V 5 bases short and J 9 bases short, with 20 bases between. Germline CDR1 SGHVS, CDR2 FQNEAQ. The CDR3 is made up of 14 amino acids. The CDR3 DNA reads TGTGCCAGCAGCCCCGGAGGAGGACTCTATGTGCAGTACGTC. Translation: CASSPGGGLYVQYV.

The chain joins TRBV5-1 to TRBJ1-4; D gene ambiguous. From germline, CDR1 is SGHRS and CDR2 YFSETQ. V was clipped by 0 bases and J by 6 bases, with 15 bases between them. This CDR3 contains 16 residues. As DNA, the CDR3 is TGCGCCAGCAGCTTGGGGTTTCTGGGTAATGATGAAAAACTGTTTTTT. It encodes CASSLGFLGNDEKLFF.

The chain recombines TRBV20-1 with TRBJ2-3; the D call may be TRBD1 or TRBD2 (7 bases each). Trimming stripped 4 bases from V and 10 bases from J, with 24 bases between. Germline V gives CDR1 DFQATT, CDR2 SNEGSKA (reference sequence). This CDR3 contains 15 residues. CDR3 residues: CSATTPSGGAAAQYF. The CDR3 nucleotides are TGCAGTGCTACCACCCCCTCAGGGGGGGCCGCTGCGCAGTATTTT.

In its sample, this clonotype was seen a few times. V and J are TRBV7-8 and TRBJ1-2; TRBD1 matches at 12 bases. The V gene's germline CDR1 is SGHVS and CDR2 FQNEAQ. This CDR3 is built from 19 residues. V shed 0 bases, J shed 5 bases, and the junction held 13 bases outside the gene matches. The CDR3 is CASSLAASGTGGYNYGYTF. The CDR3 DNA follows: TGTGCCAGCAGCTTAGCAGCCTCGGGGACAGGGGGCTATAATTATGGCTACACCTTC.

This CDR3 reads CASSLEGLAEAFF. CDR3 coding DNA: TGTGCCAGCAGCTTGGAAGGGTTAGCTGAAGCTTTCTTT. The rearrangement joins TRBV5-4 to TRBJ1-1; D is unclear. CDR1 is SGHNT and CDR2 is YYREEE in the germline V gene (reference sequence). The CDR3 has 13 residues. With 0 bases removed from V and 6 bases from J, the gap between germline ends came to 9 bases.

This clonotype was seen at least ten times. The rearrangement joins TRBV7-9 to TRBJ2-3; maybe TRBD1 (6 bases). Germline CDR1 and CDR2: SEHNR and FQNEAQ (reference sequence). The CDR3 totals 16 residues. The germline V and J ends were trimmed by 2 bases and 5 bases, with 17 bases remaining between them. The CDR3 protein is CASSLKGRGSIDTQYF. DNA for the CDR3: TGTGCCAGCAGCTTAAAGGGCAGGGGATCGATAGATACGCAGTATTTT.

The chain recombines TRBV3-1 with TRBJ1-6; tentative D call: TRBD1 (6 bases). Germline loops: CDR1 LGHDT, CDR2 YNNKEL (reference sequence). Trimming removed 0 bases from V and 9 bases from J, with 9 bases in between. The CDR3 consists of 14 residues. The CDR3 nucleotides read TGTGCCAGCAGCCAAGAGGGCAGGGGTTCACCCCTCCACTTT. This gives the protein CASSQEGRGSPLHF.

This clonotype was observed a handful of times. The chain couples TRBV10-2 to TRBJ2-7, with D perhaps TRBD2 (6 bases). CDR1 and CDR2 (germline): WSHSY, SAAADI. V lost 1 base to trimming and J lost 2 bases, with 15 bases between them. This CDR3 spans 16 amino acids. The DNA of the CDR3 is TGCGCCAGCAGTGAGTTCTGGAGGGGCCAAGCCTACGAGCAGTACGTC. Its protein is CASSEFWRGQAYEQYV.

The chain recombines TRBV6-5 with TRBJ2-5, with TRBD1 matching 8 bases. Germline V gives CDR1 MNHEY, CDR2 SVGAGI. The V and J ends lost 5 bases and 0 bases, in that order; junction bases with no gene match: 8. This CDR3 has 16 amino acids. This CDR3 is CASSHGQGLYQETQYF. CDR3 nucleotides: TGTGCCAGCAGTCATGGACAGGGTCTGTACCAAGAGACCCAGTACTTC.

V gene TRBV9 combines with J gene TRBJ2-1; 8 bases are a match to TRBD2. CDR1 is SGDLS and CDR2 is YYNGEE in the germline V gene. This CDR3 has 15 residues. J was trimmed by 2 bases and V by 4 bases; bases with no gene match: 5. As DNA, the CDR3 is TGTGCCAGCAGCCTGACTAGCGTTCCCTACAATGAGCAGTTCTTC. Protein: CASSLTSVPYNEQFF.

This clonotype has at least ten counts. The V gene is TRBV7-6, the J gene TRBJ2-1; TRBD1 might be the D (5 bases). Trimming shortened V by 5 bases and J by 3 bases, and 8 bases separated the two germline ends. In germline, CDR1 is SGHVS, CDR2 FNYEAQ. The length of the CDR3 is 13 residues. The CDR3 loop is CASSTGDYNEQFF. The DNA for the CDR3 is TGTGCCAGCAGCACAGGAGACTACAATGAGCAGTTCTTC.